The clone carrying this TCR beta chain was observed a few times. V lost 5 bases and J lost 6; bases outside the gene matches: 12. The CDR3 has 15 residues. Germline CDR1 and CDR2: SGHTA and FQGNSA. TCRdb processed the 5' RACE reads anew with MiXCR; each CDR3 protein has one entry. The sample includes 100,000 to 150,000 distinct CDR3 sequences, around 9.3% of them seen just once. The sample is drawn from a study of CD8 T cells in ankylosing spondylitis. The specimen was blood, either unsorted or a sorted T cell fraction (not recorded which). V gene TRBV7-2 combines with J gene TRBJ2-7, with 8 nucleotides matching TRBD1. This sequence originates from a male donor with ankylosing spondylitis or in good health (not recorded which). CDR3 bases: TGTGCCAGCAGCCCGTCCTCACAGGGGGTTGTCGAGCAGTACTTC. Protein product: CASSPSSQGVVEQYF.